This TCR beta chain was obtained from a study of blood T cell repertoires in COVID-19. In the study overall: In each case, the material was cDNA or gDNA derived from T cells, B-cell-depleted T cells, or PBMCs.

The assay was immunoSEQ multiplex PCR, and TCRdb's table has in-frame clones only and misses some. The sample lists some 150,000 clones; approximately 90% were seen once. Germline CDR1 MNHEY, CDR2 SVGAGI. CDR3 length: 13 amino acids. Germline trimming cut 6 bases from V and 7 bases from J; bases unmatched to any gene: 8. Sample: PBMCs or T cells enriched from blood (not recorded which). V gene TRBV6-5 combines with J gene TRBJ1-2; 7 nucleotides line up with TRBD1. This TCR was recovered from a young woman who had recovered from COVID-19. CDR3 DNA: TGTGCCAGCAGGGGAGACAGGGCCGGTGGCTACACCTTC. Encoded protein: CASRGDRAGGYTF.